This T cell receptor beta chain derives from a study of CD8+CD57+ T cells in acquired aplastic anemia. Template material for TCR beta VDJ and CDR3 profiling consisted of genomic DNA. MiXCR, applied by TCRdb to the reads, yields one record per CDR3 protein. The data show about 160,000 distinct CDR3 sequences, with more than 45% seen just once and about 2.8% held by the top ten. Patients who underwent sequencing had shown CD8+CD57+ cell expansion by flow cytometry. Deletions cut 2 bases from V and 0 bases from J, with 4 bases between. This CDR3 contains 13 residues. Germline V gives CDR1 SGHTA, CDR2 FQGTGA. This clonotype was counted once. Its antigen is not known. Study-level results: Overlapping CD8+ CDR3 repertoires of patients and controls contained roughly 29 shared sequences.

The TCR was taken from a human donor with aplastic anemia. The specimen sequenced was sorted CD4+, CD8+, or CD8+CD57+ T cells (not recorded which) from PBMCs. V usage is TRBV7-3 and J usage is TRBJ1-2; D unclear. CDR3 loop: CASSLWANYGYTF. The CDR3 DNA reads TGTGCCAGCAGCTTATGGGCTAACTATGGCTACACCTTC.